One and the same sample provided the 2 T cell receptor beta chains below, sequenced in a study of blood T cell repertoires in COVID-19. Profiling relied on immunoSEQ multiplex PCR, and the TCRdb table lists in-frame clones only, not all of them. The sample lists 330,000 or so clones, approximately 86% occurring once. What was sequenced was peripheral blood. These TCRs come from a man under 40 with COVID-19, enrolled during active disease.

This chain uses TRBV29-1 with TRBJ2-7; 7 positions match TRBD1. V shed 8 bases and J 6 bases; nucleotides not matched to a gene: 10. The CDR3 is 12 amino acids. The germline V gene encodes CDR1 SQVTM and CDR2 ANQGSEA. CDR3 amino acids: CSYGTATSEQYF. The CDR3 DNA follows: TGCAGCTATGGGACAGCTACTAGCGAGCAGTACTTC.

CDR3: CASSPTTGGTEAFF. DNA for the CDR3: TGTGCCAGCTCACCAACGACCGGCGGAACTGAAGCTTTCTTT. The chain joins TRBV18 to TRBJ1-1; D ambiguous. The CDR3 is 14 residues long. V was pared by 2 bases and J by 5 bases, with 12 bases between. CDR1 is KGHSH, CDR2 LQKENI, per germline. Using reference TRBV18 and TRBJ1-1 for the parts outside the CDR3, the full variable domain is NAGVMQNPRHLVRRRGQEARLRCSPMKGHSHVYWYRQLPEEGLKFMVYLQKENIIDESGMPKERFSAEFPKEGPSILRIQQVVRGDSAAYFCASSPTTGGTEAFFGQGTRLTVV.